This is a list of T cell receptor beta chains from one sample in a study of cytomegalovirus exposure and HLA in healthy donors. Some clones are missing from TCRdb's copy, which holds only in-frame ones; the method was immunoSEQ multiplex PCR. In the table there are 150,000 to 200,000 clones, 80% of which are singletons. Specimen: PBMCs. The receptor set was obtained from a male donor in good health and CMV-seronegative. The CDR3 runs from the conserved cysteine through the conserved F or W. D genes are given only for firm matches. The listing skips clone size in some rows; elsewhere it reads once, few, many or a size class.

j_call: TRBJ1-6
v_call: TRBV2
d_call: TRBD1
clone_size: -
cdr3_aa: CASSPRTGGSYNSPLHF
cdr3_nt: TGTGCCAGCAGTCCCAGGACAGGGGGCTCCTATAATTCACCCCTCCACTTT

j_call: TRBJ2-3
v_call: TRBV11-2
d_call: TRBD2
clone_size: -
cdr3_aa: CASSLVGSGGRTDTQYF
cdr3_nt: TGTGCCAGCAGCTTAGTGGGTAGCGGGGGGAGGACAGATACGCAGTATTTT

j_call: TRBJ2-2
v_call: TRBV19
d_call: -
clone_size: -
cdr3_aa: CASSMPRRGTGELFF
cdr3_nt: TGTGCCAGTAGTATGCCCCGAAGAGGCACCGGGGAGCTGTTTTTT

j_call: TRBJ1-2
v_call: TRBV7-9
d_call: -
clone_size: -
cdr3_aa: CASSLNPGRNYGYTF
cdr3_nt: TGTGCCAGCAGCTTGAATCCCGGCAGGAACTATGGCTACACCTTC

j_call: TRBJ1-6
v_call: TRBV6-5
d_call: -
clone_size: -
cdr3_aa: CASSYSPRIAYSPLHF
cdr3_nt: TGTGCCAGCAGTTACTCCCCCAGGATTGCCTATTCACCCCTCCACTTT

j_call: TRBJ2-7
v_call: TRBV19
d_call: TRBD1
clone_size: -
cdr3_aa: CASSAPQGAGEQYF
cdr3_nt: TGTGCCAGTAGTGCCCCGCAGGGGGCGGGAGAGCAGTACTTC

j_call: TRBJ2-3
v_call: TRBV9
d_call: -
clone_size: -
cdr3_aa: CASSGTRGTDTQYF
cdr3_nt: TGTGCCAGCAGCGGGACGAGGGGCACAGATACGCAGTATTTT

j_call: TRBJ2-1
v_call: TRBV5-4
d_call: -
clone_size: once
cdr3_aa: CASSLAGSLAINEQFF
cdr3_nt: TGTGCCAGCAGCTTGGCCGGGAGTCTAGCTATCAATGAGCAGTTCTTC

j_call: TRBJ1-2
v_call: TRBV6-5
d_call: -
clone_size: -
cdr3_aa: CASSSRGGEPHGYTF
cdr3_nt: TGTGCCAGCAGTTCACGCGGGGGGGAACCCCATGGCTACACCTTC

j_call: TRBJ1-5
v_call: TRBV6-1
d_call: -
clone_size: -
cdr3_aa: CASSKTGLWQPQHF
cdr3_nt: TGTGCCAGCAGTAAGACAGGCTTGTGGCAGCCCCAGCATTTT

j_call: TRBJ2-3
v_call: TRBV5-1
d_call: TRBD2
clone_size: -
cdr3_aa: CASSPLASGDPTDTQYF
cdr3_nt: TGCGCCAGCAGCCCCCTTGCTAGCGGGGACCCCACAGATACGCAGTATTTT

j_call: TRBJ2-1
v_call: TRBV28
d_call: TRBD2
clone_size: -
cdr3_aa: CASSFRRGALYNEQFF
cdr3_nt: TGTGCCAGCAGTTTCCGGCGGGGGGCCCTCTACAATGAGCAGTTCTTC

j_call: TRBJ2-7
v_call: TRBV2
d_call: -
clone_size: -
cdr3_aa: CASSVDSYEQYF
cdr3_nt: TGTGCCAGCAGTGTAGACAGCTACGAGCAGTACTTC

j_call: TRBJ2-1
v_call: TRBV7-2
d_call: -
clone_size: -
cdr3_aa: CASSSYVGLYNEQFF
cdr3_nt: TGTGCCAGCAGCTCATACGTGGGACTCTACAATGAGCAGTTCTTC

j_call: TRBJ1-2
v_call: TRBV5-1
d_call: TRBD1
clone_size: -
cdr3_aa: CASSLDGGQGVRLTF
cdr3_nt: TGCGCCAGCAGCTTGGACGGTGGGCAGGGGGTTCGCTTAACCTTC

j_call: TRBJ2-3
v_call: TRBV5-4
d_call: TRBD1
clone_size: -
cdr3_aa: CASSPTGGADTQYF
cdr3_nt: TGTGCCAGCAGCCCGACAGGGGGCGCAGATACGCAGTATTTT

j_call: TRBJ2-5
v_call: TRBV28
d_call: TRBD2
clone_size: -
cdr3_aa: CASSSGLAGGRQETQYF
cdr3_nt: TGTGCCAGCAGTTCCGGACTAGCGGGGGGCCGACAAGAGACCCAGTACTTC

j_call: TRBJ2-3
v_call: TRBV6-1
d_call: TRBD2
clone_size: -
cdr3_aa: CASVYLAGFDTQYF
cdr3_nt: TGTGCCAGCGTCTACCTAGCGGGGTTCGATACGCAGTATTTT

j_call: TRBJ2-1
v_call: TRBV28
d_call: -
clone_size: -
cdr3_aa: CASSRPQGLSYNEQFF
cdr3_nt: TGTGCCAGCAGTCGTCCCCAGGGTTTATCCTACAATGAGCAGTTCTTC

j_call: TRBJ1-2
v_call: TRBV27
d_call: TRBD1
clone_size: -
cdr3_aa: CASSLSVGQRSYGYTF
cdr3_nt: TGTGCCAGCAGTTTATCGGTGGGACAGCGCAGCTATGGCTACACCTTC

j_call: TRBJ2-1
v_call: TRBV7-8
d_call: TRBD2
clone_size: -
cdr3_aa: CASSLGGGPYNEQFF
cdr3_nt: TGTGCCAGCAGCTTAGGCGGGGGACCTTACAATGAGCAGTTCTTC

j_call: TRBJ1-1
v_call: TRBV7-2
d_call: -
clone_size: once
cdr3_aa: CASSIPGVWTEAFF
cdr3_nt: TGTGCCAGCAGCATACCAGGGGTGTGGACTGAAGCTTTCTTT

j_call: TRBJ1-2
v_call: TRBV5-4
d_call: TRBD1
clone_size: few
cdr3_aa: CASSLADRGLRGYTF
cdr3_nt: TGTGCCAGCAGCTTGGCTGACAGGGGGCTACGAGGCTACACCTTC

j_call: TRBJ2-3
v_call: TRBV4-1
d_call: TRBD2
clone_size: few
cdr3_aa: CASSLRLAATDTQYF
cdr3_nt: TGCGCCAGCAGCCTAAGACTAGCGGCGACAGATACGCAGTATTTT

j_call: TRBJ1-6
v_call: TRBV10-3
d_call: -
clone_size: -
cdr3_aa: CASTDTDGSYNSPLHF
cdr3_nt: TGTGCCTCCACGGACACGGACGGCTCCTATAATTCACCCCTCCACTTT

j_call: TRBJ1-4
v_call: TRBV5-4
d_call: TRBD1
clone_size: -
cdr3_aa: CASSPGQGANEKLFF
cdr3_nt: TGTGCCAGCAGCCCGGGACAGGGTGCTAATGAAAAACTGTTTTTT

j_call: TRBJ1-1
v_call: TRBV7-9
d_call: -
clone_size: few
cdr3_aa: CASSYIVNTEAFF
cdr3_nt: TGTGCCAGCAGCTATATAGTGAACACTGAAGCTTTCTTT

j_call: TRBJ1-2
v_call: TRBV2
d_call: TRBD1
clone_size: -
cdr3_aa: CASFWTGNYGYTF
cdr3_nt: TGTGCCAGCTTTTGGACAGGGAACTATGGCTACACCTTC

j_call: TRBJ1-5
v_call: TRBV7-2
d_call: -
clone_size: -
cdr3_aa: CASSLDPGAYNQPQHF
cdr3_nt: TGTGCCAGCAGCTTAGACCCAGGGGCCTACAATCAGCCCCAGCATTTT

j_call: TRBJ2-5
v_call: TRBV15
d_call: TRBD2
clone_size: -
cdr3_aa: CATSRGQLAGARQETQYF
cdr3_nt: TGTGCCACCAGCAGGGGCCAACTAGCGGGGGCCCGCCAAGAGACCCAGTACTTC

j_call: TRBJ2-5
v_call: TRBV5-1
d_call: -
clone_size: -
cdr3_aa: CASSGGTGLETQYF
cdr3_nt: TGCGCCAGCAGCGGGGGAACAGGGTTAGAGACCCAGTACTTC

j_call: TRBJ1-2
v_call: TRBV21-1
d_call: -
clone_size: once
cdr3_aa: CASGDRGSIITANYGYTF
cdr3_nt: TGTGCCAGCGGGGACAGGGGGTCCATAATAACAGCTAACTATGGCTACACCTTC

j_call: TRBJ2-1
v_call: TRBV6-5
d_call: -
clone_size: -
cdr3_aa: CASSYQGYEQFF
cdr3_nt: TGTGCCAGCAGTTATCAGGGCTATGAGCAGTTCTTC

j_call: TRBJ2-5
v_call: TRBV29-1
d_call: TRBD2
clone_size: -
cdr3_aa: CSVDTAGAIIKQETQYF
cdr3_nt: TGCAGCGTTGACACAGCGGGGGCGATTATAAAACAAGAGACCCAGTACTTC

j_call: TRBJ2-5
v_call: TRBV9
d_call: TRBD1
clone_size: -
cdr3_aa: CASSVEQGAIETQYF
cdr3_nt: TGTGCCAGCAGCGTAGAGCAGGGGGCAATAGAGACCCAGTACTTC

j_call: TRBJ2-7
v_call: TRBV14
d_call: -
clone_size: -
cdr3_aa: CASSQDLQSYEQYF
cdr3_nt: TGTGCCAGCAGCCAAGATCTACAGTCCTACGAGCAGTACTTC

j_call: TRBJ1-5
v_call: TRBV7-9
d_call: TRBD1
clone_size: -
cdr3_aa: CASSAGQGRSNQPQHF
cdr3_nt: TGTGCCAGCAGCGCAGGACAGGGGCGAAGCAATCAGCCCCAGCATTTT

j_call: TRBJ1-2
v_call: TRBV14
d_call: -
clone_size: -
cdr3_aa: CASSKGTTFTNYGYTF
cdr3_nt: TGTGCCAGCAGCAAGGGGACAACCTTTACTAACTATGGCTACACCTTC

j_call: TRBJ2-1
v_call: TRBV18
d_call: TRBD1
clone_size: few
cdr3_aa: CASSESGQGYNEQFF
cdr3_nt: TGTGCCAGCTCAGAGTCGGGACAGGGGTACAATGAGCAGTTCTTC

j_call: TRBJ1-2
v_call: TRBV5-4
d_call: -
clone_size: -
cdr3_aa: CASSLGPIYGYTF
cdr3_nt: TGTGCCAGCAGCTTGGGGCCCATCTATGGCTACACCTTC

j_call: TRBJ2-2
v_call: TRBV5-1
d_call: TRBD2
clone_size: -
cdr3_aa: CASSSPSGGPNTGELFF
cdr3_nt: TGCGCCAGCAGCTCTCCTAGCGGGGGGCCCAACACCGGGGAGCTGTTTTTT

j_call: TRBJ1-6
v_call: TRBV10-2
d_call: TRBD1
clone_size: few
cdr3_aa: CASRAGGNSPLHF
cdr3_nt: TGCGCCAGCAGGGCAGGGGGTAATTCACCCCTCCACTTT

j_call: TRBJ1-5
v_call: TRBV6-6
d_call: TRBD1
clone_size: -
cdr3_aa: CASRPIQGASNQPQHF
cdr3_nt: TGTGCCAGCAGACCCATACAGGGGGCGAGCAATCAGCCCCAGCATTTT

j_call: TRBJ1-3
v_call: TRBV30
d_call: -
clone_size: -
cdr3_aa: CAWSVLGWGGAGNTIYF
cdr3_nt: TGTGCCTGGAGTGTACTAGGATGGGGGGGCGCGGGAAACACCATATATTTT

j_call: TRBJ2-7
v_call: TRBV5-1
d_call: TRBD1
clone_size: -
cdr3_aa: CASSSTGEEEEQYF
cdr3_nt: TGCGCCAGCAGCTCGACAGGGGAGGAGGAGGAGCAGTACTTC

j_call: TRBJ1-1
v_call: TRBV9
d_call: TRBD1
clone_size: once
cdr3_aa: CASTRQTGAGTEAFF
cdr3_nt: TGTGCCAGCACACGACAGACAGGGGCAGGGACTGAAGCTTTCTTT

j_call: TRBJ1-3
v_call: TRBV5-1
d_call: -
clone_size: once
cdr3_aa: CASSLPGGNTIYF
cdr3_nt: TGCGCCAGCAGCTTGCCGGGAGGAAACACCATATATTTT

j_call: TRBJ2-3
v_call: TRBV6-4
d_call: TRBD1
clone_size: once
cdr3_aa: CASSRRGSTDTQYF
cdr3_nt: TGTGCCAGCAGCCGCAGGGGGAGCACAGATACGCAGTATTTT

j_call: TRBJ1-5
v_call: TRBV21-1
d_call: -
clone_size: once
cdr3_aa: CASSKDTGDSNQPQHF
cdr3_nt: TGTGCCAGCAGCAAAGATACAGGGGATAGCAATCAGCCCCAGCATTTT

j_call: TRBJ2-5
v_call: TRBV7-9
d_call: -
clone_size: -
cdr3_aa: CASSSIQGGGETQYF
cdr3_nt: TGTGCCAGCAGCTCAATACAGGGTGGCGGGGAGACCCAGTACTTC

j_call: TRBJ2-6
v_call: TRBV11-2
d_call: TRBD1
clone_size: few
cdr3_aa: CASSRSGTGVFGANVLTF
cdr3_nt: TGTGCCAGCAGCCGATCCGGGACAGGGGTCTTTGGGGCCAACGTCCTGACTTTC

j_call: TRBJ2-5
v_call: TRBV5-1
d_call: -
clone_size: -
cdr3_aa: CASSSTGRWETQYF
cdr3_nt: TGCGCCAGCAGCTCAACAGGGAGATGGGAGACCCAGTACTTC

j_call: TRBJ1-1
v_call: TRBV2
d_call: TRBD1
clone_size: few
cdr3_aa: CTVTGGAEAFF
cdr3_nt: TGTACCGTGACAGGGGGTGCTGAAGCTTTCTTT

j_call: TRBJ1-1
v_call: TRBV19
d_call: -
clone_size: -
cdr3_aa: CAIGGGDTEAFF
cdr3_nt: TGTGCCATCGGCGGGGGGGACACTGAAGCTTTCTTT

j_call: TRBJ2-3
v_call: TRBV6-1
d_call: -
clone_size: -
cdr3_aa: CASSDRGGTDTQYF
cdr3_nt: TGTGCCAGCAGTGACAGGGGGGGCACAGATACGCAGTATTTT